This T cell receptor beta chain was recovered during a study of metastatic and nonmetastatic thyroid tumors. For the study at large: Repertoire comparison spanned blood and tumor or nodule tissue of malignant and benign thyroid patients.

As originally analysed: A distant-metastasis classifier for papillary thyroid cancer was built using CDR3 differences across clinicopathological groups. TCRdb called clones again from the PCR reads with MiXCR. The authors' filters were not applied to this entry. The profile shows fewer than 50,000 clones, roughly 15% of them singletons. No treatment of any kind had been given to any patient before thyroid surgery. Findings and limits, study-wide: Malignant tumors reportedly showed significantly higher TCR beta diversity than benign nodules in both blood and tumor.

From germline, CDR1 is MNHNS and CDR2 SASEGT. V shed 7 bases and J 1 base; nucleotides not matched to a gene: 4. This CDR3 contains 14 residues. About this clone itself: As yet, its antigen is unknown.

The TCR comes from a female donor with papillary thyroid cancer or a benign thyroid nodule (not recorded which). Some clones in this sample may be carry-over from other donors' samples. This chain joins TRBV6-1 and TRBJ1-5; 7 bases align to TRBD1. Material: blood. CDR3 protein: CASNPTGSNQPQHF. As DNA, the CDR3 is TGTGCCAGCAACCCGACAGGGAGCAATCAGCCCCAGCATTTT.